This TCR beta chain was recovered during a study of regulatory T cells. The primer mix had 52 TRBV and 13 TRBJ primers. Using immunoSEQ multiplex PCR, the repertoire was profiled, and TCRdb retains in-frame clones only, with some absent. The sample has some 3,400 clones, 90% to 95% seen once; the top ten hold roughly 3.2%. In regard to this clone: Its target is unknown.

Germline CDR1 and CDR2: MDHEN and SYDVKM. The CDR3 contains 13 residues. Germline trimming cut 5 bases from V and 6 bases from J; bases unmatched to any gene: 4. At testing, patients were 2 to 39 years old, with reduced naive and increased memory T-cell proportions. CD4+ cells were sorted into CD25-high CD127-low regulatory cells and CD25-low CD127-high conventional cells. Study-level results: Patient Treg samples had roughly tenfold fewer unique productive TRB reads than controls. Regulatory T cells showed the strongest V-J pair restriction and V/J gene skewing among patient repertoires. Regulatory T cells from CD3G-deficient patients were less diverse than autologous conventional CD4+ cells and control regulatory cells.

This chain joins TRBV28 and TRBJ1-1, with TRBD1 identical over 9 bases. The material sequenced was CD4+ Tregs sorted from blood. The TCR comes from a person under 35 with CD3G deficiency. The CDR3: CASSIRTGAEAFF. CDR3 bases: TGTGCCAGCAGTATACGGACAGGGGCTGAAGCTTTCTTT.